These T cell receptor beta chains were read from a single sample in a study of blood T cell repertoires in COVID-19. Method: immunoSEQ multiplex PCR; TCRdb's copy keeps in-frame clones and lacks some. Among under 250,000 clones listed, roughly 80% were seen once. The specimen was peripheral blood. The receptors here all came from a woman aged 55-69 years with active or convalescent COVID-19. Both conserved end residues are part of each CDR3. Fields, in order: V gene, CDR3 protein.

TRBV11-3	CASSLFPRGGNTIYF
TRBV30	CAWMGGTSGSGNTIYF
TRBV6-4	CASSAEPMANTGELFF
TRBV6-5	CASSYTRTASYGYTF
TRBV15	CATSRDVRGTYEQYF
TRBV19	CASKVRGDSNQPQHF
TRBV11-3	CASSPRQGDTGELFF
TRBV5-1	CASSLRADTQYF
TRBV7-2	CASSLDGGQARGYTF
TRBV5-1	CASSPRDRVNEQFF
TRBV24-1	CATSDRGPLQNSYNEQFF
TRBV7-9	CASSFPLEQADTQYF
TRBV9	CASSDEPGLAVNNEQFF
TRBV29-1	CSVEGLSSYNEQFF
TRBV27	CASTKGGAWNEQFF
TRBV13	CASSLLDREDYGYTF
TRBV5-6	CASSLRPGGQETQYF
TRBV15	CATSRERGLGQPQHF
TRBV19	CASSQGVGNYGYTF
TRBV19	CASSPFPAEYGNQPQHF
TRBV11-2	CASSPTGANTGELFF
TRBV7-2	CASSLDRTIQTSPLHF
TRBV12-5	CASGPPLAGANTGELFF
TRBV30	CAVGHYSNQPQHF
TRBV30	CAWSFRASEAFF
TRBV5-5	CASSRQESSYNSPLHF
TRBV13	CASSRGGSSTDTQYF